The clone carrying this TCR beta chain came up many times. The sample is drawn from a study of Graves' ophthalmopathy and Graves' hyperthyroidism. CDR3 regions of TCR beta were amplified from RNA transcripts. HTBI-primed first-round RT-PCR preceded second-round multiplex PCR. One entry per CDR3 protein, called by TCRdb with MiXCR from the multiplex PCR reads. Counted here are around 170,000 distinct CDR3 sequences, 30% to 45% occurring once; the ten biggest clones make up roughly 5.8%. V was cut by 4 bases and J by 5 bases, with 11 bases left in between. The germline V gene encodes CDR1 LGHDT and CDR2 YNNKEL (reference sequence). This CDR3 is built from 13 residues.

The sequencing sample was made of peripheral blood. The J gene is TRBJ1-1, the V gene TRBV3-1; unclear D gene. The receptor comes from a woman aged 40 to 50 with Graves' ophthalmopathy. The CDR3 region is CASSRQVETEAFF. CDR3 in DNA: TGTGCCAGCAGCCGTCAGGTTGAGACTGAAGCTTTCTTT.